This is a list of T cell receptor beta chains from one sample in a study of shared clonotypes between healthy human individuals. Assay used: immunoSEQ multiplex PCR; TCRdb lists only in-frame clones, some missing. The sample lists roughly 1,600,000 clones, 98% to 99% occurring once. The sample was naive CD4+ T cells sorted from blood. The receptors originated from a man younger than 40 in good health. Both conserved end residues are part of each CDR3. A D gene is named only where the DNA matches it firmly. The size entry is marked missing in some rows and otherwise reads once, few, many or a size class.

TRBJ1-3	.	TRBD1	TRBV7-2	TGTGCCAGCAGCTTACGACAGGGGTTGTCTGGAAACACCATATATTTT	CASSLRQGLSGNTIYF
TRBJ2-5	.	.	TRBV2	TGTGCCAGCAGTGCCGGGCGGATCCAAGAGACCCAGTACTTC	CASSAGRIQETQYF
TRBJ2-7	.	TRBD1	TRBV29-1	TGCAGCGTTTACCCGGGACAGGGGACTTACGAGCAGTACTTC	CSVYPGQGTYEQYF
TRBJ1-2	.	TRBD1	TRBV30	TGTGCCTGGAGAGCGACAGGGGGCTATGGCTACACCTTC	CAWRATGGYGYTF
TRBJ2-1	.	TRBD2	TRBV4-1	TGCGCCAGCAGCCAAGATAGGCTAGCGGGAGAAGGGTCTTACAATGAGCAGTTCTTC	CASSQDRLAGEGSYNEQFF
TRBJ2-5	.	.	TRBV30	TGTGCCTGGAGTGTATCTGGGGCCGAGACCCAGTACTTC	CAWSVSGAETQYF
TRBJ2-3	few	.	TRBV7-9	TGTGCCAGCAGCTTAGTGGGAGCTAGCACAGATACGCAGTATTTT	CASSLVGASTDTQYF
TRBJ1-5	.	.	TRBV6-6	TGTGCCAGCAGTTTGCCCGGTCGAGGGGAGCCCCAGCATTTT	CASSLPGRGEPQHF
TRBJ1-4	.	.	TRBV28	TGTGCCAGCAAGTCCTTCACAGGACGGGATGAAAAACTGTTTTTT	CASKSFTGRDEKLFF
TRBJ1-2	.	.	TRBV7-2	TGTGCCAGCAGCCAGGGAAGGGTGGATGGCTACACCTTC	CASSQGRVDGYTF